Each of the 20 T cell receptor beta chains below was sequenced from the same sample in a study of blood T cell repertoires in COVID-19. TCRdb's table, derived via immunoSEQ multiplex PCR, lists solely in-frame clones and lacks some. Found here are about 140,000 clones, approximately 80% of them singletons; the top ten hold 1.9%. The sample was peripheral blood. The receptors come from a woman aged 55 to 70 with acute or convalescent COVID-19.

The V and J genes are TRBV27 and TRBJ2-7, with 8 bases identical to TRBD2. The junction had 4 bases not matched to a gene; V was cut back by 3 bases and J by 6 bases. The CDR3 is 13 amino acids. The V gene's germline CDR1 is MNHEY and CDR2 SMNVEV (reference sequence). CDR3 bases: TGTGCCAGCAGTTTTGAAACTAGCGGCGAGCAGTACTTC. Its protein is CASSFETSGEQYF.

This clone appeared a few times. V and J are TRBV12-3 or TRBV12-4 and TRBJ1-2; no clear D gene. V was shortened by 3 bases and J by 9 bases, with 11 bases between the two germline ends. This CDR3 has 12 amino acids. The CDR3 DNA reads TGTGCCAGCAGTTTGATAGGAGAGAGCTACACCTTC. It specifies CASSLIGESYTF.

V usage is TRBV6-5 and J usage is TRBJ2-7; TRBD2 aligns across 8 bases. This CDR3 region has 13 residues. Germline V gives CDR1 MNHEY, CDR2 SVGAGI. As DNA, the CDR3 is TGTGTTTCAAGCGGGAGTTCTTCCTACGAGCAGTACTTC. It codes for CVSSGSSSYEQYF.

This sequence joins TRBV7-9 and TRBJ2-7; D possibly corresponds to TRBD2 (7 bases). The CDR3 length is 14 residues. V was shortened by 5 bases and J by 3 bases, with 14 bases between the two germline ends. Germline V gives CDR1 SEHNR, CDR2 FQNEAQ (reference sequence). CDR3 coding DNA: TGTGCCAGCAGCCCGCTGGGGGGGCTCTACGAGCAGTACTTC. Translation: CASSPLGGLYEQYF.

The chain recombines TRBV18 with TRBJ1-2, with D tentatively TRBD1 (6 bases). With 0 bases removed from V and 4 bases from J, the gap between germline ends came to 9 bases. The CDR3 is made up of 14 amino acids. Germline values: CDR1 KGHSH, CDR2 LQKENI. The CDR3 DNA sequence: TGTGCCAGCTCACCACCCAGCAGGGGCTATGGCTACACCTTC. Its translation is CASSPPSRGYGYTF.

This clone has just a few counts. The J gene is TRBJ1-2, the V gene TRBV2; TRBD1 is a possible D gene (5 bases). In germline, CDR1 is SNHLY, CDR2 FYNNEI. Trimming shortened V by 5 bases and J by 6 bases, and 13 bases separated the two germline ends. The CDR3 has 13 residues. This chain's CDR3 is CASSRHPGNGYTF. DNA of the CDR3: TGTGCCAGCAGTAGGCATCCAGGGAATGGCTACACCTTC.

The chain combines TRBV6-1 with TRBJ2-1; no clear D gene. The V and J ends lost 6 bases and 6 bases respectively, with 9 bases between them. This CDR3 has 12 amino acids. Per germline, CDR1 MNHNS and CDR2 SASEGT. The CDR3 here is CASSPWANEQFF. The CDR3 nucleotides read TGTGCCAGCAGCCCCTGGGCCAATGAGCAGTTCTTC.

The chain recombines TRBV30 with TRBJ1-2, with 9 bases identical to TRBD1. The CDR3 is 15 residues long. Germline lookup yields CDR1 GTSNPN and CDR2 SVGIG (reference sequence). Trimming cost V 2 bases and J 6 bases; bases outside gene matches: 10. The CDR3 region is CAWSRTQGALDGYTF. The DNA of the CDR3 is TGTGCCTGGAGTCGAACACAGGGGGCCCTTGATGGCTACACCTTC.

The chain recombines TRBV5-6 with TRBJ2-7; 11 positions match TRBD1. Germline CDR1 SGHDT, CDR2 YYEEEE. The J segment lost 4 bases and the V segment lost 2 bases, leaving 5 bases of the junction unmatched. The CDR3 is made up of 15 amino acids. The CDR3: CASSFGQGAKYEQYF. The CDR3 DNA is TGTGCCAGCAGCTTCGGACAGGGGGCGAAGTACGAGCAGTACTTC.

This rearrangement joins TRBV7-8 to TRBJ2-5; TRBD2 matches at 11 bases. The CDR3 spans 17 residues. Germline loops: CDR1 SGHVS, CDR2 FQNEAQ. The J segment lost 5 bases and the V segment lost 1 base, leaving 9 bases of the junction unmatched. The CDR3 DNA follows: TGTGCCAGCAGCTTAGGCTTAGCGGGAGGGGGTTGGGAGACCCAGTACTTC. As protein: CASSLGLAGGGWETQYF.

This clone came up a few times. This chain joins TRBV2 and TRBJ2-7; unclear D gene. The CDR3 is made up of 12 amino acids. Trimming stripped 4 bases from V and 2 bases from J, with 6 bases between. Germline lookup yields CDR1 SNHLY and CDR2 FYNNEI. CDR3 bases: TGTGCCAGCAGTGCGGTGGCCTACGAGCAGTACTTC. Its translation: CASSAVAYEQYF.

The sample holds a few counts of this clone. V and J are TRBV10-1 and TRBJ2-7; 8 nucleotides align to TRBD1. CDR3 length: 16 amino acids. Unmatched junction bases numbered 17, after V lost 6 bases and J lost 7 bases. CDR1 WNHNN and CDR2 SYGVQD come from the germline V gene (reference sequence). CDR3 DNA sequence: TGCGCCAGCAGCAACCTTCCCCGGCAGGGGGCACGGGAGCAGTACTTC. This encodes CASSNLPRQGAREQYF.

The J gene is TRBJ2-3, the V gene TRBV28, with 8 bases lining up with TRBD1. The germline gives CDR1 MDHEN, CDR2 SYDVKM. With 8 bases clipped from V and 2 bases from J, the junction kept 6 bases outside the gene matches. This CDR3 is built from 14 residues. The CDR3 sequence is CASLGGQATDTQYF. The CDR3 nucleotides read TGTGCCAGCCTGGGGGGACAGGCCACAGATACGCAGTATTTT.

V gene TRBV28 combines with J gene TRBJ1-2; D may be TRBD1 (5 bases). Trimming left V 9 bases short and J 8 bases short, with 22 bases between. Per germline, CDR1 MDHEN and CDR2 SYDVKM. The CDR3 spans 14 residues. The CDR3 sequence: CASRTSPSSLGYTF. CDR3 bases: TGTGCCAGTAGGACATCCCCATCTTCCCTAGGCTACACCTTC.

Here the CDR3 DNA reads TGTGCCAGCAGTTTTCTATCAGAAGCTTTCTTT. It codes for CASSFLSEAFF. The chain uses TRBV28 and TRBJ1-1; D is unclear. The CDR3 is made up of 11 amino acids. V lost 3 bases to trimming and J lost 8 bases, with 7 bases between them. Germline V lookup: CDR1 MDHEN, CDR2 SYDVKM.

This chain joins TRBV12-3 or TRBV12-4 and TRBJ1-1; perhaps TRBD1 as D (6 bases). The V gene lost 7 bases and the J gene lost 0 bases, with 9 bases spanning the gap. The CDR3 length is 13 residues. The CDR3 protein is CASKDSLNTEAFF. The CDR3 bases are TGTGCCAGCAAGGACAGCTTGAACACTGAAGCTTTCTTT.

DNA of the CDR3: TGTGCCACCAGCAGTTCATGGGGGGGATCCCCTCTCCGGGCCCTCCACTTT. Translated: CATSSSWGGSPLRALHF. The chain carries TRBV15 and TRBJ1-6, with D possibly matching TRBD1 (5 bases). The CDR3 has 17 residues. The germline V and J ends were trimmed by 3 bases and 14 bases, with 26 bases remaining between them. Germline CDR1 LNHNV, CDR2 YYDKDF (reference sequence).

The chain uses TRBV6-5 and TRBJ1-4, with TRBD1 matching 10 bases. J lost 5 bases, V lost 6 bases, and 6 bases had no gene match. There are 15 residues in the CDR3. Germline loops: CDR1 MNHEY, CDR2 SVGAGI. The CDR3 here is CASSLTGQGNEKLFF. The CDR3 bases are TGTGCCAGCAGCTTAACGGGACAGGGGAATGAAAAACTGTTTTTT.

CDR3 sequence reads: CASLGIAGRNTGELFF. As DNA, the CDR3 is TGTGCCAGTTTGGGGATAGCGGGAAGGAACACCGGGGAGCTGTTTTTT. The chain has TRBV19 and TRBJ2-2; TRBD2 matches 8 bases. V lost 8 bases, J lost 1 base, and 9 bases stayed unmatched. The CDR3 is made up of 16 amino acids. Germline V gene data show CDR1 as LNHDA and CDR2 as SQIVND (reference sequence).

This clone was seen more than once but under ten times. The V gene is TRBV27, the J gene TRBJ1-2; D may be TRBD1 (5 bases). Looked up from germline, CDR1 is MNHEY and CDR2 is SMNVEV (reference sequence). The ends were cut back, 5 bases at V and 3 bases at J, with 10 bases in the middle. The CDR3 sequence is 13 residues long. CDR3 nucleotide sequence: TGTGCCAGCAGTCCAGGGCGGCACTATGGCTACACCTTC. Protein sequence: CASSPGRHYGYTF.